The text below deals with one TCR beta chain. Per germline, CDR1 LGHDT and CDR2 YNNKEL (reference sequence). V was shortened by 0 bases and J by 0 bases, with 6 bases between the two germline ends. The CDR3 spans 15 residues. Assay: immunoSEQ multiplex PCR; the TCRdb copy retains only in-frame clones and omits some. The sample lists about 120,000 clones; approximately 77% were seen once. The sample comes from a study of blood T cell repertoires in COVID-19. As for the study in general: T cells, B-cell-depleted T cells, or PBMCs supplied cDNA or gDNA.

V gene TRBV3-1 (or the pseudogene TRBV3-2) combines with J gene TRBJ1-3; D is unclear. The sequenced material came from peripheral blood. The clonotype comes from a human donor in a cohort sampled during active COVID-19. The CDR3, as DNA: TGTGCCAGCAGCCAAGACCTCCTCTCTGGAAACACCATATATTTT. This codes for CASSQDLLSGNTIYF.